The sequence of this T cell receptor (beta chain) was determined in a study of CD8 T cells in ankylosing spondylitis (TCRdb year 2017). Describing the broader study: To find TCR variants linked to disease, the study profiled T cell receptor beta repertoires in ankylosing spondylitis patients and healthy donors. The full study cohort comprised 25 ankylosing spondylitis patients and approximately 100 healthy donors. Peripheral blood samples were taken, and synovial fluid was additionally collected from ankylosing spondylitis patients.

Points on this clonotype: Which antigen it targets is not known. Base qualities are not at hand, and no much larger clone is one base apart.

What the authors observed across the whole study: A TCR beta motif made up of roughly eight highly homologous amino acid variants appeared to be characteristic of blood from ankylosing spondylitis patients. The disease-linked clones were reported as significantly enriched in matched synovial fluid samples from ankylosing spondylitis patients. In peripheral blood, the disease-linked clones were found at relatively low frequencies and had a CD8+ phenotype. Some of the motif variants had been reported before in the synovial fluid and blood of reactive arthritis patients, a finding that suggests common disease-initiation mechanisms.

These reads were obtained on an Illumina HiSeq 2500. Quantitative 5'-RACE with molecular barcodes was used to prepare TCR beta libraries. Per the authors' processing: A new computational method, built on a probabilistic model of VDJ rearrangement, was used to identify disease-linked TCR variants. TCRdb cleaned the public reads at Q25 with fastp, built clones with MiXCR and kept in-frame beta chains. Each entry is one CDR3 protein sequence, shown with its most common DNA and genes. The authors' filters were not applied to this entry. The table for this sample lists 200,000 to 300,000 distinct CDR3 sequences; 8.6% of them were counted only once. Jointly, the top ten make up 6.8% of the sample. The CDR3 measures 15 amino acids from cysteine to phenylalanine. The DNA shown is the 45-base CDR3, in frame from base 1. In the germline V gene (reference sequence), CDR1 corresponds to LNHDA and CDR2 to SQIVND. V and J lose 5 bases and 2 bases, and a span of 16 bases separates them.

The V and J genes are TRBV19 and TRBJ2-7; the D segment may tentatively be TRBD1 or TRBD2, each giving 5 matched bases. Sample: blood, either unsorted or a sorted T cell fraction (not recorded which). The TCR comes from a male donor with ankylosing spondylitis or in good health (not recorded which). The CDR3 corresponds to CASSVYRDRAYEQYF. The DNA reads as follows: TGTGCCAGTAGTGTTTACCGGGACCGAGCCTACGAGCAGTACTTC.